The rows below give T cell receptor beta chains drawn from one sample of a study of shared clonotypes between healthy human individuals. Assay: immunoSEQ multiplex PCR; the TCRdb copy retains only in-frame clones and omits some. The sample comprises 850,000 to 1,100,000 clones, approximately 80% of which are singletons, and 0.89% rests with the top ten. Sample: memory CD4+ T cells from PBMCs. These receptor sequences come from a man aged 18 to 35 in good health. Some clones in this sample may be carry-over from other donors' samples. Both conserved end residues are part of each CDR3. A D gene is named only where the DNA matches it firmly. Clone size is shown for a subset of rows, as once, few, many or a class of expanded clone.

CDR3 protein: CASSLVVAGGSGEQYF
CDR3 DNA: TGTGCCAGCAGTCTCGTGGTAGCGGGAGGAAGCGGCGAGCAGTACTTC
D gene: TRBD2
J gene: TRBJ2-7
clone size: NA
V gene: TRBV5-4
CDR3 length: 16

CDR3 protein: CASSYAGTSRHNEQFF
CDR3 DNA: TGTGCCAGCAGTTACGCCGGGACTAGCAGACACAATGAGCAGTTCTTC
D gene: TRBD2
J gene: TRBJ2-1
clone size: NA
V gene: TRBV6-5
CDR3 length: 16

CDR3 protein: CASSSEGLEGQGEQFF
CDR3 DNA: TGTGCCAGCAGCTCCGAGGGGTTGGAGGGCCAGGGCGAGCAGTTCTTC
D gene: NA
J gene: TRBJ2-1
clone size: NA
V gene: TRBV11-3
CDR3 length: 16

CDR3 protein: CAISDRTGNTGELFF
CDR3 DNA: TGTGCCATCAGTGATAGGACCGGAAACACCGGGGAGCTGTTTTTT
D gene: NA
J gene: TRBJ2-2
clone size: few
V gene: TRBV10-3
CDR3 length: 15

CDR3 protein: CASSLTGARWGEQFF
CDR3 DNA: TGTGCCAGCAGTTTAACAGGGGCTCGGTGGGGTGAGCAGTTCTTC
D gene: TRBD1
J gene: TRBJ2-1
clone size: NA
V gene: TRBV28
CDR3 length: 15

CDR3 protein: CASSTGTPIEAFF
CDR3 DNA: TGTGCCAGCAGTACCGGGACACCTATTGAAGCTTTCTTT
D gene: NA
J gene: TRBJ1-1
clone size: NA
V gene: TRBV28
CDR3 length: 13

CDR3 protein: CASSFTRPTGELFF
CDR3 DNA: TGTGCCAGCAGCTTTACCCGCCCGACCGGGGAGCTGTTTTTT
D gene: NA
J gene: TRBJ2-2
clone size: NA
V gene: TRBV7-2
CDR3 length: 14

CDR3 protein: CASSLHPPLNTEAFF
CDR3 DNA: TGTGCCAGCAGCTTACACCCGCCCTTGAACACTGAAGCTTTCTTT
D gene: NA
J gene: TRBJ1-1
clone size: NA
V gene: TRBV7-3
CDR3 length: 15

CDR3 protein: CASSPVLSRENEQFF
CDR3 DNA: TGTGCCAGCTCACCTGTATTAAGCAGGGAAAATGAGCAGTTCTTC
D gene: NA
J gene: TRBJ2-1
clone size: NA
V gene: TRBV18
CDR3 length: 15

CDR3 protein: CASRDRATMNTEAFF
CDR3 DNA: TGTGCCAGCAGAGACAGGGCAACCATGAACACTGAAGCTTTCTTT
D gene: TRBD1
J gene: TRBJ1-1
clone size: few
V gene: TRBV28
CDR3 length: 15

CDR3 protein: CASSLEFSSYNEQFF
CDR3 DNA: TGCGCCAGCAGCTTGGAATTTAGCTCCTACAATGAGCAGTTCTTC
D gene: NA
J gene: TRBJ2-1
clone size: NA
V gene: TRBV5-1
CDR3 length: 15

CDR3 protein: CASSGISGLETQYF
CDR3 DNA: TGTGCCAGCAGTGGCATAAGCGGATTAGAGACCCAGTACTTC
D gene: NA
J gene: TRBJ2-5
clone size: NA
V gene: TRBV2
CDR3 length: 14

CDR3 protein: CARRETASNEKLFF
CDR3 DNA: TGTGCCAGAAGGGAGACAGCCTCTAATGAAAAACTGTTTTTT
D gene: NA
J gene: TRBJ1-4
clone size: NA
V gene: TRBV5-3
CDR3 length: 14

CDR3 protein: CASRDDRGRYEQYF
CDR3 DNA: TGTGCCAGCAGGGACGACAGGGGTAGATACGAGCAGTACTTC
D gene: TRBD1
J gene: TRBJ2-7
clone size: few
V gene: TRBV6-1
CDR3 length: 14

CDR3 protein: CASSLKVGPAFF
CDR3 DNA: TGTGCCAGCAGCCTCAAGGTCGGTCCGGCTTTCTTT
D gene: NA
J gene: TRBJ1-1
clone size: once
V gene: TRBV27
CDR3 length: 12

CDR3 protein: CASSPSGGASTDTQYF
CDR3 DNA: TGCGCCAGCAGCCCTAGCGGAGGTGCTAGCACAGATACGCAGTATTTT
D gene: TRBD2
J gene: TRBJ2-3
clone size: NA
V gene: TRBV5-1
CDR3 length: 16